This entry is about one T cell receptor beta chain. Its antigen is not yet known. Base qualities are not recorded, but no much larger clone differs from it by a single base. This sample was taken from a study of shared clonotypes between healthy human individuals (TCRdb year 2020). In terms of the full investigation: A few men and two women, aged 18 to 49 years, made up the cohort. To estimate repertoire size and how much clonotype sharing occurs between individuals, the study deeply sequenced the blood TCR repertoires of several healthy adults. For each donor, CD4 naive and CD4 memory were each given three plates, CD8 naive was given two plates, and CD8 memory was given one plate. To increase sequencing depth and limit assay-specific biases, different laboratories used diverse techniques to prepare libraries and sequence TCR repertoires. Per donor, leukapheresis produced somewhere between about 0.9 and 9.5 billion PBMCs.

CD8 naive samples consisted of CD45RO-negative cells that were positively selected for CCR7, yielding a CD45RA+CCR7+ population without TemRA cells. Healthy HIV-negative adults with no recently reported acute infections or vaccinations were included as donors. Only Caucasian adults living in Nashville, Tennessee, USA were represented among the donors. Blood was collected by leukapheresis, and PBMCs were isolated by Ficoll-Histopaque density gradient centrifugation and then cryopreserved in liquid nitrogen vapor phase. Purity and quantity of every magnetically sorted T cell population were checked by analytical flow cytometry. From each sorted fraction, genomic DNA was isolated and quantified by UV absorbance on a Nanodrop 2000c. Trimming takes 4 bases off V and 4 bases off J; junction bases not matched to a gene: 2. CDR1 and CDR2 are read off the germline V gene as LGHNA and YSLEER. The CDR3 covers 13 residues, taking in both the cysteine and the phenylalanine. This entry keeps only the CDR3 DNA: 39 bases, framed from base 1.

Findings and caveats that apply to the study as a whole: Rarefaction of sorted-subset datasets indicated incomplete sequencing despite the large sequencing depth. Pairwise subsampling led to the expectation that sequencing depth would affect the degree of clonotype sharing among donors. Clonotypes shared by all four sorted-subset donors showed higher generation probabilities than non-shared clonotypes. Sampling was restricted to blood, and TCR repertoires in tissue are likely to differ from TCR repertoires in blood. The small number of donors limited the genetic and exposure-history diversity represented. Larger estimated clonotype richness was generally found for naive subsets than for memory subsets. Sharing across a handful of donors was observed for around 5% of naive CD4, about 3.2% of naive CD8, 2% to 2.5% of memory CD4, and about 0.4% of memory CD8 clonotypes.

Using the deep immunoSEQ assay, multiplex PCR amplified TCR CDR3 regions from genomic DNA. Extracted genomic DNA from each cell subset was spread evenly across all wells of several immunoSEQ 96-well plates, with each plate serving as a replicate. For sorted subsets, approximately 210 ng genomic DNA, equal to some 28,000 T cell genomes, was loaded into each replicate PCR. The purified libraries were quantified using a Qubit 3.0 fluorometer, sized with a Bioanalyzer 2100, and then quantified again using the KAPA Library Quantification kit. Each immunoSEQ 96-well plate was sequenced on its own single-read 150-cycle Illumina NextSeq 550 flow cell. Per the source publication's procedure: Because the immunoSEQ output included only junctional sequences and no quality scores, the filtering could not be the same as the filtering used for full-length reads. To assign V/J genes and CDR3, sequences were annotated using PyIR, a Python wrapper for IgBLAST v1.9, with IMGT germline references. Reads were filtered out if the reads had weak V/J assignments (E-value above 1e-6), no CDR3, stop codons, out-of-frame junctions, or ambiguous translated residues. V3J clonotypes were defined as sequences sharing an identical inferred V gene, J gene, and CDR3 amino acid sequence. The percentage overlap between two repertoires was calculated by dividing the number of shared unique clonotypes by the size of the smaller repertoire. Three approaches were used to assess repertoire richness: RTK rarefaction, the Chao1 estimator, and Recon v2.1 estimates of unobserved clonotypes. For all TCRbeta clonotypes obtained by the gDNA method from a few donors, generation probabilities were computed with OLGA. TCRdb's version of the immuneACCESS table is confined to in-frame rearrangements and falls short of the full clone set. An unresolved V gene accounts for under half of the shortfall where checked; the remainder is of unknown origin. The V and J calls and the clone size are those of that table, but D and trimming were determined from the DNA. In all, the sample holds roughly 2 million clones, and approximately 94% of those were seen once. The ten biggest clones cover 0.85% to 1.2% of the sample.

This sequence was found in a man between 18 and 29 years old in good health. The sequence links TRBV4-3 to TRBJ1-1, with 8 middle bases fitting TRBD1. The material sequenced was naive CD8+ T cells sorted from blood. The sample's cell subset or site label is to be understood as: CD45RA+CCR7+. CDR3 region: CASSPGQATEAFF. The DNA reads TGCGCCAGCAGCCCGGGACAGGCCACTGAAGCTTTCTTT.